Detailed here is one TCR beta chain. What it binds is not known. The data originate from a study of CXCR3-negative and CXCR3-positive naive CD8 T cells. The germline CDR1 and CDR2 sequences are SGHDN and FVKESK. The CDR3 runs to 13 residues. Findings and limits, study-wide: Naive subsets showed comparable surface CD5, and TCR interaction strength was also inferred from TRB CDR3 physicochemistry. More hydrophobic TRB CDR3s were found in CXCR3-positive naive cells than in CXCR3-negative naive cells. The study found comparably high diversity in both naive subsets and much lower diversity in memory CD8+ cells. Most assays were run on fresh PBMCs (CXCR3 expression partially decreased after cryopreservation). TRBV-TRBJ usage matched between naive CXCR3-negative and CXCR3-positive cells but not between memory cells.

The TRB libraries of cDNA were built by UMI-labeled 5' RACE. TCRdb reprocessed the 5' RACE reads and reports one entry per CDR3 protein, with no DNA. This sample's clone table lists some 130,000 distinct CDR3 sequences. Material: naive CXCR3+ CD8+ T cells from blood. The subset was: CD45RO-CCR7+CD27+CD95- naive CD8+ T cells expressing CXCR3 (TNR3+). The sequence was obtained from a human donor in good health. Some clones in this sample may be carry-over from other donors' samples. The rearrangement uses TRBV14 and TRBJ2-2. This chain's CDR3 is CASSQAVPGELFF. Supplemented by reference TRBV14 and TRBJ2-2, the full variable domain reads EAGVTQFPSHSVIEKGQTVTLRCDPISGHDNLYWYRRVMGKEIKFLLHFVKESKQDESGMPNNRFLAERTGGTYSTLKVQPAELEDSGVYFCASSQAVPGELFFGEGSRLTVL.